The next 13 T cell receptor beta chains were all read from a single sample in a study of graft-versus-host responses after intestinal transplantation. Sequenced by immunoSEQ multiplex PCR; TCRdb stores in-frame clones only, minus some. This table has 43,000 or so clones, around 96% appearing once. The material sequenced was PBMCs, taken more than 310 days after intestinal transplant. All receptors derive from a human patient who received an intestinal transplant, so some T cells may come from the graft donor.

V and J are TRBV11-2 and TRBJ2-1; 9 nucleotides line up with TRBD1. The CDR3 is 17 residues long. Trimming cost V 1 base and J 2 bases; bases outside gene matches: 6. Germline-derived CDR1 and CDR2 are SGHAT and FQNNGV. The CDR3: CASSLGLRQGAYNEQFF. In DNA, the CDR3 is TGTGCCAGCAGCTTAGGCCTCAGACAGGGGGCCTACAATGAGCAGTTCTTC.

The V gene is TRBV5-1, the J gene TRBJ1-4; no definite D call. The length of the CDR3 is 15 residues. V was trimmed by 4 bases and J by 3 bases, leaving 13 bases between them. Germline CDR1 reads SGHRS; CDR2 reads YFSETQ. DNA for the CDR3: TGCGCCAGCAGCAGGGAAAGACAAGCTAATGAAAAACTGTTTTTT. It codes for CASSRERQANEKLFF.

The chain recombines TRBV10-1 with TRBJ1-3, with unresolved D. V gave up 6 bases and J gave up 4 bases, with 19 bases separating them. This CDR3 is 16 amino acids long. Germline values: CDR1 WNHNN, CDR2 SYGVQD (reference sequence). The CDR3 is CASRKWGGTGGNTIYF. CDR3 DNA sequence: TGCGCCAGCAGAAAGTGGGGAGGAACGGGCGGAAACACCATATATTTT.

The chain is built from TRBV18 and TRBJ2-5, with 7 nucleotides matching TRBD1. The CDR3 has 16 residues. Germline CDR1 and CDR2: KGHSH and LQKENI. Trimming at V came to 1 base and at J to 4 bases, leaving 9 bases not matched to a gene. The CDR3 DNA follows: TGTGCCAGCTCACCACGAGGGACAGAGGGGTTAGAGACCCAGTACTTC. It yields the protein CASSPRGTEGLETQYF.

This rearrangement joins TRBV9 to TRBJ2-1, with D possibly TRBD1 on 6 matching bases. The CDR3 extends over 15 amino acids. In germline, CDR1 is SGDLS, CDR2 YYNGEE. Trimming left V 4 bases short and J 0 bases short, with 11 bases between. CDR3 in DNA: TGTGCCAGCAGCCATCCGGACAGCTCCTACAATGAGCAGTTCTTC. This translates into CASSHPDSSYNEQFF.

The V and J genes are TRBV6-5 and TRBJ2-1; 12 positions match TRBD2. V shed 6 bases and J 8 bases; nucleotides not matched to a gene: 8. There are 15 residues in the CDR3. Germline V lookup: CDR1 MNHEY, CDR2 SVGAGI. CDR3: CASSLTSGRVHEQFF. CDR3 DNA: TGTGCCAGCAGCCTGACTAGCGGGAGAGTTCATGAGCAGTTCTTC.

The rearrangement joins TRBV7-9 to TRBJ1-2, with D unresolved. Looked up from germline, CDR1 is SEHNR and CDR2 is FQNEAQ (reference sequence). V dropped 1 base and J dropped 8 bases, with 2 bases sitting between them. This CDR3 spans 10 amino acids. In nucleotides, the CDR3 is TGTGCCAGCAGCTTAGTGGGCTACACCTTC. Translation: CASSLVGYTF.

Concerning this clone: A read error may produce the germline difference seen at one junction end. Other nucleotide sequences in the sample specify the same CDR3. This chain links TRBV7-3 with TRBJ2-7, with unresolved D. This CDR3 is 13 amino acids long. Germline V gives CDR1 SGHTA, CDR2 FQGTGA. The CDR3 coding sequence is TGTGCCAGCCGGCCCAACGGCGGCTACGAGCAATACTTC. Its protein product is CASRPNGGYEQYF.

The gene calls are TRBV5-4 and TRBJ2-7, with 7 bases aligning to TRBD2. Germline V lookup: CDR1 SGHNT, CDR2 YYREEE (reference sequence). The CDR3 length is 14 residues. J lost 2 bases, V lost 4 bases, and 6 bases had no gene match. The CDR3 region is CASSGGGLTYEQYF. The CDR3 DNA sequence: TGTGCCAGCAGCGGCGGGGGATTAACCTACGAGCAGTACTTC.

The chain is built from TRBV6-5 and TRBJ2-3; D gene uncertain. V was cut by 4 bases and J by 6 bases, with 5 bases left in between. CDR1 is MNHEY and CDR2 is SVGAGI in the germline V gene. The CDR3 has 11 residues. The DNA of the CDR3 is TGTGCCAGCAGTTTCGCGGATACGCAGTATTTT. Translation: CASSFADTQYF.

This clone was recorded a few times. The chain links TRBV11-2 to TRBJ2-5; 7 bases fit TRBD1. The J segment lost 5 bases and the V segment lost 5 bases, leaving 14 bases of the junction unmatched. Germline V lookup: CDR1 SGHAT, CDR2 FQNNGV. The CDR3 runs to 16 residues. The chain's CDR3 is CASSPSLNRGSETQYF. CDR3 bases: TGTGCCAGCAGCCCAAGTCTGAACAGGGGTAGTGAGACCCAGTACTTC. The complete variable domain, with remaining parts taken from reference TRBV11-2 and TRBJ2-5, reads EAGVAQSPRYKIIEKRQSVAFWCNPISGHATLYWYQQILGQGPKLLIQFQNNGVVDDSQLPKDRFSAERLKGVDSTLKIQPAKLEDSAVYLCASSPSLNRGSETQYFGPGTRLLVL.

A single count supports this clone. The rearrangement links TRBV30 to TRBJ1-4, with D possibly TRBD1 on 5 matching bases. The CDR3 is made up of 15 amino acids. Germline V gene lookup returns CDR1 GTSNPN and CDR2 SVGIG (reference sequence). V dropped 4 bases and J dropped 8 bases, with 20 bases sitting between them. In DNA form, the CDR3 reads TGTGCCTGGACCAGGGAGGGGCAGAATAGGGAAAAACTGTTTTTT. Protein sequence: CAWTREGQNREKLFF.

V usage is TRBV28 and J usage is TRBJ2-3, with D perhaps TRBD1 or TRBD2 (5 bases each). Germline V CDR1 and CDR2: MDHEN, SYDVKM. CDR3 length equals 16 residues. V was pared by 6 bases and J by 1 base, with 17 bases between. The DNA for the CDR3 is TGTGCCAGCAGGCTCGCAAAGCGAGGGGGCACAGATACGCAGTATTTT. It specifies CASRLAKRGGTDTQYF.